This T cell receptor (beta chain) was recorded in a study of early T cells in non-severe SARS-CoV-2 infection. About the research overall: Unsorted whole-blood RNA was sequenced in bulk, leaving chains unpaired.

General observations from the study: Matching against VDJdb likely underestimated virus-specific expansions, favoring anti-spike CD8.

V lost 0 bases to trimming and J lost 1 base, with 7 bases between them. Germline values: CDR1 DFQATT, CDR2 SNEGSKA (reference sequence). The CDR3 is made up of 14 amino acids. TCRdb fed the 5' RACE reads into MiXCR, producing one record per CDR3 protein. The profile shows tens of thousands of distinct CDR3 sequences, less than 8.5% of them singletons. This clonotype has ten or more counts. Its target is unknown. This clonotype was obtained from an adult who was a healthcare worker with PCR-confirmed SARS-CoV-2 infection or an uninfected control (not recorded which). The chain employs TRBV20-1 and TRBJ2-1; D gene unclear. Input material: whole blood. In DNA, the CDR3 is TGCAGTGCTAGAGATGGTCGGTCCTACAATGAGCAGTTCTTC. Amino acid sequence: CSARDGRSYNEQFF.